Listed below are T cell receptor beta chains from one sample, sequenced in a study of shared clonotypes between healthy human individuals. Produced via immunoSEQ multiplex PCR; TCRdb's table is partial and in-frame only. This table has some 2,000,000 clones, approximately 94% appearing once. The specimen sequenced was naive CD8+ T cells sorted from blood. The receptors originated from a man aged 18 to 30 in good health. Both conserved end residues are part of each CDR3. Each record gives: clone size, D gene, V gene, J gene, CDR3 protein, CDR3 DNA. A D gene is named only where the DNA matches it firmly. The listing skips clone size in some rows; elsewhere it reads once, few, many or a size class.

>once|.|TRBV2|TRBJ1-2
CASSITHGRDLYGYTF
TGTGCCAGCAGTATAACGCATGGACGGGACTTATATGGCTACACCTTC
>.|.|TRBV5-1|TRBJ1-1
CASSPVGRKNTEAFF
TGCGCCAGCAGCCCTGTAGGACGGAAGAACACTGAAGCTTTCTTT
>.|.|TRBV10-2|TRBJ2-7
CASSEGEGFYEQYF
TGCGCCAGCAGTGAAGGGGAAGGTTTCTACGAGCAGTACTTC
>.|.|TRBV5-1|TRBJ1-1
CASSLAGVTEAFF
TGCGCCAGCAGCCTGGCGGGGGTAACTGAAGCTTTCTTT
>few|.|TRBV19|TRBJ2-4
CASNSRNIQYF
TGTGCCAGTAACTCAAGAAACATTCAGTACTTC
>.|.|TRBV9|TRBJ2-7
CASSVVPGAYEQYF
TGTGCCAGCAGCGTAGTTCCAGGGGCCTACGAGCAGTACTTC
>.|.|TRBV28|TRBJ2-1
CASSFRGGNEQFF
TGTGCCAGCAGTTTTAGGGGTGGGAATGAGCAGTTCTTC
>.|.|TRBV30|TRBJ1-6
CAWSHGHLEGYSPLHF
TGTGCCTGGAGCCACGGACACCTCGAGGGGTATTCACCCCTCCACTTT
>.|TRBD2|TRBV4-3|TRBJ2-1
CASSQRLAGEDNEQFF
TGCGCCAGCAGCCAAAGATTAGCGGGAGAAGACAATGAGCAGTTCTTC
>.|.|TRBV21-1|TRBJ1-4
CASSYSGRCRSRGEKLFF
TGTGCCAGCAGCTATAGCGGTCGATGTAGATCCAGGGGTGAAAAACTGTTTTTT
>.|.|TRBV6-5|TRBJ1-2
CASSSQGKHGYTF
TGTGCCAGCAGCTCTCAGGGGAAGCATGGCTACACCTTC
>.|.|TRBV5-4|TRBJ1-1
CASSLGGNTEAFF
TGTGCCAGCAGCTTGGGGGGAAACACTGAAGCTTTCTTT
>.|.|TRBV27|TRBJ2-7
CASSLGGTYEQYF
TGTGCCAGCAGTTTAGGTGGAACCTACGAGCAGTACTTC
>.|.|TRBV10-3|TRBJ2-1
CAISEPPQGGNEQFF
TGTGCCATCAGTGAGCCCCCTCAGGGGGGGAATGAGCAGTTCTTC
>.|.|TRBV9|TRBJ1-5
CASSFWGNPARGQPQHF
TGTGCCAGCTCATTTTGGGGGAACCCCGCTCGTGGTCAGCCCCAGCATTTT
>.|.|TRBV11-1|TRBJ2-7
CASSLGLEYEQYF
TGTGCCAGCAGCTTAGGATTGGAGTACGAGCAGTACTTC
>.|TRBD2|TRBV9|TRBJ2-1
CASGRGDYNEQFF
TGTGCCAGCGGCCGGGGGGACTACAATGAGCAGTTCTTC
>.|TRBD2|TRBV19|TRBJ2-1
CASSVSASGPYNEQFF
TGTGCCAGTAGTGTGAGTGCTAGCGGACCCTACAATGAGCAGTTCTTC
>once|.|TRBV25-1|TRBJ1-3
CASSEYLGTIYF
TGTGCCAGCAGTGAATACCTGGGCACCATATATTTT
>.|.|TRBV6-5|TRBJ2-2
CASSLTPRNTGELFF
TGTGCCAGCAGTTTGACGCCACGGAACACCGGGGAGCTGTTTTTT
>.|.|TRBV11-2|TRBJ1-2
CASSLDPGVLYGYTF
TGTGCCAGCAGCTTAGATCCGGGGGTGTTGTATGGCTACACCTTC
>.|TRBD1|TRBV7-9|TRBJ2-6
CASSLEQGVAGANVLTF
TGTGCCAGCAGCTTAGAACAGGGGGTAGCTGGGGCCAACGTCCTGACTTTC
>few|.|TRBV7-2|TRBJ2-2
CASSLVGAGELFF
TGTGCCAGCAGCTTAGTAGGGGCCGGGGAGCTGTTTTTT
>.|.|TRBV9|TRBJ1-5
CASSADTSNQPQHF
TGTGCCAGCAGCGCCGACACGAGCAATCAGCCCCAGCATTTT
>.|.|TRBV7-9|TRBJ2-7
CASSTSPLDSSYEQYF
TGTGCCAGCAGCACCTCACCCCTGGACAGTAGCTACGAGCAGTACTTC
>.|.|TRBV13|TRBJ2-1
CASSLGSANNEQFF
TGTGCCAGCAGCTTAGGTTCAGCAAACAATGAGCAGTTCTTC
>.|.|TRBV10-3|TRBJ2-7
CAISESNREDEQYF
TGTGCCATCAGTGAGTCGAACAGGGAAGACGAGCAGTACTTC
>few|TRBD1|TRBV4-1|TRBJ2-2
CASSPTGPNTGELFF
TGCGCCAGCAGCCCGACAGGGCCGAACACCGGGGAGCTGTTTTTT
>.|.|TRBV27|TRBJ1-1
CASALGAKYTEAFF
TGTGCCAGTGCCTTGGGGGCAAAGTACACTGAAGCTTTCTTT
>.|.|TRBV6-1|TRBJ2-7
CASIRWITYEQYF
TGTGCCAGCATTCGGTGGATAACCTACGAGCAGTACTTC
>.|.|TRBV7-2|TRBJ2-1
CASSSSHYNEQFF
TGTGCCAGCAGCTCTAGCCACTACAATGAGCAGTTCTTC
>.|TRBD1|TRBV10-3|TRBJ2-5
CAISGGQTYIGQETQYF
TGTGCCATCAGTGGGGGACAGACCTATATAGGACAAGAGACCCAGTACTTC
>few|.|TRBV27|TRBJ1-6
CASSVGTYNSPLHF
TGTGCCAGCAGTGTAGGGACCTATAATTCACCCCTCCACTTT
>.|.|TRBV7-6|TRBJ1-1
CASSLELMNTEAFF
TGTGCCAGCAGCTTAGAACTAATGAACACTGAAGCTTTCTTT
>.|.|TRBV19|TRBJ1-5
CASTPGYQPQHF
TGTGCCAGTACACCAGGGTATCAGCCCCAGCATTTT
>.|.|TRBV5-1|TRBJ2-3
CASSSPPGVEDTQYF
TGCGCCAGCAGCTCCCCGCCCGGGGTGGAAGATACGCAGTATTTT
>.|.|TRBV6-1|TRBJ2-2
CATHPNLGVDGELFF
TGTGCCACCCACCCCAATCTGGGTGTGGACGGGGAGCTGTTTTTT
>.|.|TRBV29-1|TRBJ2-5
CSVEDSVSNQETQYF
TGCAGCGTTGAGGATAGCGTTTCAAACCAAGAGACCCAGTACTTC
>.|TRBD2|TRBV2|TRBJ2-3
CASSDWAGGQDTQYF
TGTGCCAGCAGTGACTGGGCGGGGGGGCAAGATACGCAGTATTTT
>.|TRBD1|TRBV6-6|TRBJ1-2
CASSYAGTGEIYGYTF
TGTGCCAGCAGTTACGCTGGGACAGGTGAAATCTATGGCTACACCTTC
>.|.|TRBV4-3|TRBJ2-1
CASSHRDSYNEQFF
TGCGCCAGCAGCCACCGGGACTCGTACAATGAGCAGTTCTTC
>.|.|TRBV28|TRBJ2-7
CASSSITGEAYEQYF
TGTGCCAGCAGTTCCATTACGGGGGAAGCCTACGAGCAGTACTTC
>.|.|TRBV28|TRBJ2-7
CASSGMSNFFYEQYF
TGTGCCAGCAGCGGAATGTCCAACTTTTTCTACGAGCAGTACTTC
>.|TRBD1|TRBV7-8|TRBJ1-2
CASSWDSPNYGYTF
TGTGCCAGCAGCTGGGACAGCCCTAACTATGGCTACACCTTC
>.|TRBD1|TRBV10-2|TRBJ1-2
CASIGDREGYTF
TGCGCCAGCATTGGGGACAGGGAAGGCTACACCTTC
>.|TRBD2|TRBV5-4|TRBJ2-7
CASSQTGTSSYEQYF
TGTGCCAGCAGTCAAACCGGGACTAGCAGCTACGAGCAGTACTTC
>.|TRBD2|TRBV11-2|TRBJ2-1
CASSLAGLAGVANEQFF
TGTGCCAGCAGCTTAGCCGGACTAGCGGGAGTAGCGAATGAGCAGTTCTTC
>.|.|TRBV27|TRBJ2-7
CASERGDEQYF
TGTGCCAGCGAACGAGGGGACGAGCAGTACTTC
>few|.|TRBV15|TRBJ1-5
CATSSQRVTGEPQHF
TGTGCCACCAGCAGCCAGCGGGTTACCGGCGAGCCCCAGCATTTT
>.|.|TRBV30|TRBJ2-7
CAWSVAMGKYEQYF
TGTGCCTGGAGTGTCGCGATGGGGAAGTACGAGCAGTACTTC
>.|TRBD1|TRBV6-5|TRBJ1-1
CASSSDRGVTEAFF
TGTGCCAGCAGTTCAGACAGGGGGGTCACTGAAGCTTTCTTT
>.|TRBD1|TRBV28|TRBJ1-2
CASSLAGGDYGYTF
TGTGCCAGCAGTTTGGCAGGGGGGGACTATGGCTACACCTTC
>.|TRBD1|TRBV6-5|TRBJ1-2
CASSRDSETNYGYTF
TGTGCCAGCAGTCGGGACAGCGAAACTAACTATGGCTACACCTTC
>.|.|TRBV5-1|TRBJ2-2
CASNGASNTGELFF
TGCGCCAGTAATGGGGCTTCGAACACCGGGGAGCTGTTTTTT
>.|.|TRBV11-1|TRBJ1-1
CASSYQGPGGATEAFF
TGTGCCAGCAGCTATCAGGGTCCCGGGGGGGCAACTGAAGCTTTCTTT
>.|.|TRBV9|TRBJ2-2
CASSVGTVNTGELFF
TGTGCCAGCAGCGTAGGGACAGTCAACACCGGGGAGCTGTTTTTT
>.|.|TRBV27|TRBJ2-5
CASSQGETQYF
TGTGCCAGCAGTCAGGGGGAGACCCAGTACTTC
>.|.|TRBV20-1|TRBJ1-6
CSATPDSPLHF
TGCAGTGCTACACCCGATTCACCCCTCCACTTT
>.|.|TRBV9|TRBJ1-2
CASSDTGGYTF
TGTGCCAGCAGCGACACCGGGGGCTACACCTTC